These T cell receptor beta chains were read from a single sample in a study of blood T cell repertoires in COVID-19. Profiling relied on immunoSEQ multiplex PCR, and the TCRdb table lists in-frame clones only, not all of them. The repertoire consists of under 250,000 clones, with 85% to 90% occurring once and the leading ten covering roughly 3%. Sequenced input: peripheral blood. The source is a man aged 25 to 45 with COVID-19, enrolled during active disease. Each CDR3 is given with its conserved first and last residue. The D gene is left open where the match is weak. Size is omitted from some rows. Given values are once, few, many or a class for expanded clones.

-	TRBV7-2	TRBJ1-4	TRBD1	CASSATRGANEKLFF	TGTGCCAGCAGCGCTACCAGGGGGGCTAATGAAAAACTGTTTTTT
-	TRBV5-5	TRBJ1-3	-	CASSFLDSGNTIYF	TGTGCCAGCAGCTTTTTAGACTCTGGAAACACCATATATTTT
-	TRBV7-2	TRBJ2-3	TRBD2	CASSLSQREGRTDTQYF	TGTGCCAGCAGCCTCTCTCAGCGGGAGGGCAGGACAGATACGCAGTATTTT
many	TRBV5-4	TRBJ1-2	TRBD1	CASSPRTGGSGYTF	TGTGCCAGCAGCCCCCGGACAGGGGGCTCTGGCTACACCTTC
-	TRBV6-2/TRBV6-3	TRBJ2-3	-	CASSYTPYGSTDTQYF	TGTGCCAGCAGTTATACCCCGTACGGGAGCACAGATACGCAGTATTTT
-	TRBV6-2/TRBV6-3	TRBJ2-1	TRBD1	CASSTTLGQGAVNEQFF	TGTGCCAGCAGTACGACGCTGGGACAGGGGGCGGTCAATGAGCAGTTCTTC
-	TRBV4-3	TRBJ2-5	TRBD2	CASSQTSGSSETQYF	TGCGCCAGCAGCCAAACTAGCGGGAGTTCGGAGACCCAGTACTTC
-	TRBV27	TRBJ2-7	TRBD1	CATRSGDRREQYF	TGTGCCACTCGCTCGGGGGACAGGAGAGAGCAGTACTTC
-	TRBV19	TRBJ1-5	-	CAGAGNSNQPQHF	TGTGCCGGGGCAGGCAATAGCAATCAGCCCCAGCATTTT
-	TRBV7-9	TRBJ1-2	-	CASSWGPGAYGYTF	TGTGCCAGCAGCTGGGGTCCAGGGGCCTATGGCTACACCTTC
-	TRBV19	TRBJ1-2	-	CASTSTGYGYTF	TGTGCCAGTACATCGACAGGTTATGGCTACACCTTC